The subject of this entry is one T cell receptor beta chain. The record originates from a study of blood T cell repertoires in COVID-19. Study as a whole: Specimens from acute and convalescent COVID-19 originated in the United States, Italy and Spain.

The CDR3 contains 15 residues. CDR1 is SNHLY, CDR2 FYNNEI, per germline. The ends lost 3 bases at V and 2 bases at J; junction bases unmatched: 2. Profiled with immunoSEQ multiplex PCR; TCRdb holds only in-frame clones, not every one. Among approximately 50,000 clones, around 78% were seen once, and the ten largest hold about 12%. The specimen was peripheral blood. V gene TRBV2 combines with J gene TRBJ2-5, with 11 positions matching TRBD2. This receptor was obtained from a human donor in a cohort sampled during active COVID-19. The CDR3 sequence: CASSEVAGGQETQYF. CDR3 nucleotides: TGTGCCAGCAGTGAGGTAGCGGGGGGGCAAGAGACCCAGTACTTC.